The 31 T cell receptor beta chains in this list originate from one sample, sequenced in a study of T-cell memory formation after mild COVID-19. TCRdb ran MiXCR on the 5' RACE reads and lists one entry per CDR3 protein. Here the sample spans some 250,000 distinct CDR3 sequences, roughly 9.4% being singletons. The source material was PBMCs or a T cell subset sorted from them (not recorded which). These receptors all stem from a man aged 18 to 30 who had mild COVID-19 (a few samples of this study predate the infection). Cell type and time point are not known.

This chain joins TRBV5-1 and TRBJ2-7; 8 bases align to TRBD1. CDR1 is SGHRS, CDR2 YFSETQ, per germline. The CDR3 runs 14 residues. V shed 4 bases, J shed 2 bases, and the junction held 5 bases outside the gene matches. The CDR3 loop is CASSRDRGAYEQYF. DNA for the CDR3: TGCGCCAGCAGCAGAGACAGGGGAGCCTACGAGCAGTACTTC.

This clonotype was counted a few times. This chain connects TRBV7-2 to TRBJ1-1; the D is unclear. With 5 bases removed from V and 4 bases from J, the gap between germline ends came to 8 bases. CDR3 length: 12 amino acids. In germline, CDR1 is SGHTA, CDR2 FQGNSA. The chain's CDR3 is CASSEPRTEAFF. In DNA, the CDR3 is TGTGCCAGCAGCGAACCTCGCACTGAAGCTTTCTTT.

This clonotype was picked up a small number of times. This chain uses TRBV4-1 with TRBJ2-1; D remains ambiguous. Trimming took off 1 base at V and 7 bases at J, with 8 bases between the two ends. CDR1 and CDR2 from the germline V gene are MGHRA and YSYEKL. This CDR3 comprises 13 residues. In DNA form, the CDR3 reads TGCGCCAGCAGCCAAGGTTTGGGTAATGAGCAGTTCTTC. This codes for CASSQGLGNEQFF.

This clonotype has at least ten counts. This chain connects TRBV7-2 to TRBJ2-2; D is uncertain. Germline loops: CDR1 SGHTA, CDR2 FQGNSA. CDR3 size: 15 residues. The V gene lost 4 bases and the J gene lost 6 bases, with 15 bases spanning the gap. DNA for the CDR3: TGTGCCAGCAGCTCTCTCCCAGGAACCGCCGGGGAGCTGTTTTTT. Amino acids: CASSSLPGTAGELFF.

J is TRBJ2-7 and V is TRBV7-6; D remains ambiguous. Germline values: CDR1 SGHVS, CDR2 FNYEAQ. Trimming removed 5 bases from V and 6 bases from J, with 14 bases in between. The CDR3 is 13 amino acids. The CDR3 spells CASSQTLGGEQYF. In nucleotides, the CDR3 is TGTGCCAGCAGCCAAACTCTTGGCGGCGAGCAGTACTTC. Combining the CDR3 with reference TRBV7-6 and TRBJ2-7 gives the whole variable domain GAGVSQSPRYKVTKRGQDVALRCDPISGHVSLYWYRQALGQGPEFLTYFNYEAQQDKSGLPNDRFSAERPEGSISTLTIQRTEQRDSAMYRCASSQTLGGEQYFGPGTRLTVT.

This clonotype has more than one count but fewer than ten. The chain recombines TRBV5-1 with TRBJ1-4, with TRBD1 matching 7 bases. There are 19 residues in the CDR3. The germline V gene encodes CDR1 SGHRS and CDR2 YFSETQ. V dropped 4 bases and J dropped 3; count of bases not matched to a gene: 18. The CDR3 DNA follows: TGCGCCAGCAGCGCAGCTTCCGGGACAGTCTTATCGCCTAATGAAAAACTGTTTTTT. It is translated as CASSAASGTVLSPNEKLFF.

This sequence joins TRBV12-3 or TRBV12-4 and TRBJ2-7; D gene uncertain. The CDR3 contains 12 residues. The germline V and J ends were trimmed by 1 base and 7 bases, with 8 bases remaining between them. CDR3 in DNA: TGTGCCAGCAGTTTAGGGGCCTGGGAGCAGTACGTC. Translating gives CASSLGAWEQYV.

This clonotype was picked up a small number of times. V usage is TRBV7-3 and J usage is TRBJ2-7; no firm D call. Germline V gene data show CDR1 as SGHTA and CDR2 as FQGTGA. The CDR3 contains 15 residues. Trimming took off 4 bases at V and 0 bases at J, with 13 bases between the two ends. The CDR3 nucleotides read TGTGCCAGCAGCTCCCCGGACGCAAACTCCTACGAGCAGTACGTC. Amino acid sequence: CASSSPDANSYEQYV.

This clonotype was counted at least ten times. The chain joins TRBV5-1 to TRBJ2-7; unclear D gene. The V gene's germline CDR1 is SGHRS and CDR2 YFSETQ. The V end lost 5 bases, the J end lost 0 bases, and 9 bases lay between the germline ends. This CDR3 region has 13 residues. This chain's CDR3 is CASRGQSSYEQYF. The CDR3 nucleotides are TGCGCCAGCAGAGGGCAGAGCTCCTACGAGCAGTACTTC.

This clonotype was recorded a few times. V gene TRBV5-1 combines with J gene TRBJ1-2; D gene unclear. From germline, CDR1 is SGHRS and CDR2 YFSETQ. The CDR3 is 16 amino acids. Trimming took 0 bases from V and 4 from J, leaving 16 bases between them. The CDR3 region has the DNA TGCGCCAGCAGCTTGGCACTGACGGGAATCTTCTATGGCTACACCTTC. This encodes CASSLALTGIFYGYTF.

The chain joins TRBV6-1 to TRBJ2-7; tentatively, D is TRBD2 (6 bases). The CDR3 covers 13 residues. Germline V CDR1 and CDR2: MNHNS, SASEGT. The V and J ends lost 6 bases and 4 bases respectively, with 13 bases between them. CDR3 bases: TGTGCCAGCAGAGGGGACTCCCTATACGAGCAGTACTTC. It translates to CASRGDSLYEQYF.

The sample holds a few counts of this clonotype. This chain connects TRBV4-2 to TRBJ2-1; unclear D gene. Germline CDR1 is LGHNA and CDR2 is YNFKEQ. This CDR3 comprises 13 residues. Deletions cut 2 bases from V and 10 bases from J, with 12 bases between. As DNA, the CDR3 is TGTGCCAGCAGCCAACCCAGCGAAGAGGAGCAGTTCTTC. It yields the protein CASSQPSEEEQFF.

The chain joins TRBV27 to TRBJ2-1; D ambiguous. The CDR3 sequence is 15 residues long. V was clipped by 0 bases and J by 1 base, with 7 bases between them. Per germline, CDR1 MNHEY and CDR2 SMNVEV (reference sequence). CDR3 nucleotides: TGTGCCAGCAGTTTATCCCAGCGATCCTACAATGAGCAGTTCTTC. Translated, it gives CASSLSQRSYNEQFF.

The V and J genes are TRBV4-2 and TRBJ2-3; the match to TRBD2 covers 8 bases. V was pared by 4 bases and J by 2 bases, with 8 bases of the junction left unmatched. Germline V gene data show CDR1 as LGHNA and CDR2 as YNFKEQ. This CDR3 has 16 residues. CDR3 in amino acids: CASSPRLSGATDTQYF. CDR3 DNA: TGTGCCAGCAGCCCCCGACTTAGCGGGGCCACAGATACGCAGTATTTT.

This clonotype has at least ten counts. The CDR3 loop reads CASSLGWRETQYF. The CDR3 DNA follows: TGTGCCAGCAGCTTAGGGTGGAGGGAGACCCAGTACTTC. This chain connects TRBV7-2 to TRBJ2-5; maybe TRBD2 (5 bases). Germline V CDR1 and CDR2: SGHTA, FQGNSA. V lost 1 base and J lost 5, with 8 bases in between. The CDR3 is made up of 13 amino acids. Drawing the rest from reference TRBV7-2 and TRBJ2-5, the complete variable domain is GAGVSQSPSNKVTEKGKDVELRCDPISGHTALYWYRQSLGQGLEFLIYFQGNSAPDKSGLPSDRFSAERTGGSVSTLTIQRTQQEDSAVYLCASSLGWRETQYFGPGTRLLVL.

J is TRBJ1-5 and V is TRBV4-3; TRBD1 matches 9 bases. This CDR3 is 16 amino acids long. J lost 6 bases, V lost 0 bases, and 6 bases had no gene match. Per germline, CDR1 LGHNA and CDR2 YSLEER. CDR3 DNA: TGCGCCAGCAGCCAAGAATCCGGACAGGGGCCTCAGCCCCAGCATTTT. This gives the protein CASSQESGQGPQPQHF.

The J gene is TRBJ2-7, the V gene TRBV6-5, with D tentatively TRBD2 (5 bases). The CDR3 is 13 amino acids. V lost 6 bases and J lost 5, with 14 bases in between. In germline, CDR1 is MNHEY, CDR2 SVGAGI. Here the CDR3 reads CASSRVLGHEQYF. The CDR3, as DNA: TGTGCCAGCAGCCGGGTACTAGGCCACGAGCAGTACTTC.

The rearrangement links TRBV19 to TRBJ1-5; 8 bases are shared with TRBD1. The CDR3 contains 15 residues. Germline CDR1 reads LNHDA; CDR2 reads SQIVND (reference sequence). J was trimmed by 7 bases and V by 1 base; bases with no gene match: 6. CDR3 coding DNA: TGTGCCAGTAGTATAGGGCCAGGGGGCGGCCAGCCCCAGCATTTT. It specifies CASSIGPGGGQPQHF.

This clonotype came up a few times. This rearrangement joins TRBV5-6 to TRBJ1-1, with D unclear. The germline CDR1 and CDR2 sequences are SGHDT and YYEEEE. CDR3 size: 15 residues. V was shortened by 1 base and J by 0 bases, with 10 bases between the two germline ends. CDR3 region: CASSLYRGLNTEAFF. CDR3 coding DNA: TGTGCCAGCAGCTTGTACCGGGGATTGAACACTGAAGCTTTCTTT.

The chain joins TRBV5-5 to TRBJ1-1; D uncertain. Deletions cut 0 bases from V and 1 base from J, with 13 bases between. This CDR3 has 16 amino acids. CDR1 and CDR2 from the germline V gene are SGHKS and YYEKEE (reference sequence). CDR3 sequence: CASSLGSGYGNTEAFF. Here the CDR3 DNA reads TGTGCCAGCAGCTTGGGGTCGGGGTACGGGAACACTGAAGCTTTCTTT.

This rearrangement joins TRBV27 to TRBJ1-3; D is unclear. There are 14 residues in the CDR3. The V end lost 1 base, the J end lost 1 base, and 5 bases lay between the germline ends. CDR1 and CDR2 (germline): MNHEY, SMNVEV (reference sequence). The CDR3 reads CASSLLGSGNTIYF. The CDR3 nucleotides are TGTGCCAGCAGTTTATTAGGATCTGGAAACACCATATATTTT.

The J gene is TRBJ1-1, the V gene TRBV6-2 or TRBV6-3, with TRBD1 matching 9 bases. The CDR3 covers 15 residues. V was pared by 2 bases and J by 4 bases, with 5 bases of the junction left unmatched. Germline V gene data show CDR1 as MNHEY and CDR2 as SVGEGT. This CDR3 reads CASSYPGTGTTEAFF. CDR3 nucleotides: TGTGCCAGCAGTTACCCCGGGACAGGGACCACTGAAGCTTTCTTT.

The J gene is TRBJ1-2, the V gene TRBV3-1; 10 bases are shared with TRBD1. The CDR3 totals 14 residues. Germline V gene lookup returns CDR1 LGHDT and CDR2 YNNKEL (reference sequence). Trimming at V came to 6 bases and at J to 3 bases, leaving 4 bases not matched to a gene. CDR3 amino acids: CASRPGQGDYGYTF. Here the CDR3 DNA reads TGTGCCAGCAGACCCGGACAGGGGGACTATGGCTACACCTTC.

V gene TRBV3-1 combines with J gene TRBJ2-7, with no clear D. The ends were cut back, 1 base at V and 2 bases at J, with 6 bases in the middle. Germline V lookup: CDR1 LGHDT, CDR2 YNNKEL (reference sequence). The CDR3 totals 13 residues. The CDR3: CASSQGNTYEQYF. The CDR3 nucleotides are TGTGCCAGCAGCCAAGGAAACACCTACGAGCAGTACTTC.

This clonotype was seen more than once but under ten times. The chain combines TRBV2 with TRBJ1-6, with a tentative D call TRBD1 (5 bases). Germline CDR1 is SNHLY and CDR2 is FYNNEI. The CDR3 totals 16 residues. Trimming took off 2 bases at V and 7 bases at J, with 15 bases between the two ends. The CDR3: CASSENGATTNSPLHF. In nucleotides, the CDR3 is TGTGCCAGCAGTGAAAATGGGGCGACTACCAATTCACCCCTCCACTTT.

This clonotype was seen a handful of times. The V gene is TRBV9, the J gene TRBJ2-2; no firm D call. The germline CDR1 and CDR2 sequences are SGDLS and YYNGEE. V lost 0 bases, J lost 9 bases, and 15 bases lay in between. CDR3 length equals 15 residues. DNA for the CDR3: TGTGCCAGCAGCGTAGTATCGAGTTCTCATCGGGAGCTGTTTTTT. Protein sequence: CASSVVSSSHRELFF. Variable domain in full (rest from reference TRBV9 and TRBJ2-2): DSGVTQTPKHLITATGQRVTLRCSPRSGDLSVYWYQQSLDQGLQFLIQYYNGEERAKGNILERFSAQQFPDLHSELNLSSLELGDSALYFCASSVVSSSHRELFFGEGSRLTVL.

This chain links TRBV4-3 with TRBJ2-3; D remains ambiguous. Trimming left V 4 bases short and J 6 bases short, with 17 bases between. Germline V lookup: CDR1 LGHNA, CDR2 YSLEER. CDR3 length: 15 residues. The CDR3 DNA reads TGCGCCAGCAGCCTATCCGGTGCCGACGGGGATACGCAGTATTTT. Amino acid sequence: CASSLSGADGDTQYF.

V gene TRBV18 combines with J gene TRBJ2-3; 7 positions match TRBD1. Per the germline V gene, CDR1 is KGHSH and CDR2 is LQKENI. V lost 4 bases to trimming and J lost 5 bases; unmatched junction nucleotides: 12. There are 16 residues in the CDR3. In nucleotides, the CDR3 is TGTGCCAGCTCACTCCAACGGACAGGCGGAGAAGATACGCAGTATTTT. This sequence encodes CASSLQRTGGEDTQYF.

This clonotype has more than one count but fewer than ten. The chain combines TRBV3-1 with TRBJ1-4, with D uncertain. Germline V gene sequence: CDR1 LGHDT, CDR2 YNNKEL (reference sequence). The CDR3 sequence is 15 residues long. With 1 base removed from V and 10 bases from J, the gap between germline ends came to 16 bases. The CDR3 reads CASSQVTSGVGKLFF. CDR3 sequence (DNA): TGTGCCAGCAGCCAAGTAACTAGCGGCGTTGGAAAACTGTTTTTT.

The chain has TRBV5-5 and TRBJ2-7; 7 positions match TRBD1. The germline V gene encodes CDR1 SGHKS and CDR2 YYEKEE (reference sequence). The CDR3 extends over 15 amino acids. With 3 bases clipped from V and 2 bases from J, the junction kept 8 bases outside the gene matches. The CDR3 coding sequence is TGTGCCAGCAGCTCGGCCGGGACAGTGGCCTACGAGCAGTACTTC. Its protein is CASSSAGTVAYEQYF.

At least ten counts were recorded for this clonotype. The chain has TRBV4-2 and TRBJ1-2, with a weak D call TRBD1 (5 bases). The CDR3 has 20 residues. Trimming took 7 bases from V and 3 from J, leaving 33 bases between them. Germline CDR1 reads LGHNA; CDR2 reads YNFKEQ. The CDR3 nucleotides are TGTGCCAGCAACCCCTCTGAACCCACAGCCCCGGGGCCGACCCACTATGGCTACACCTTC. This gives the protein CASNPSEPTAPGPTHYGYTF.